This TCR beta chain derives from a study of cytomegalovirus exposure and HLA in healthy donors. Study conclusions and caveats: In a later analysis, an Asian-associated ancestry cluster reportedly showed fewer N-insertions than the approximately 700-donor mean.

PCR employed 60 Vbeta and 13 Jbeta primers. The method was immunoSEQ multiplex PCR; TCRdb's version includes in-frame clones alone and lacks a portion of them. The sample lists 74,000 or so clones; 65% to 70% were seen once. This clone came up a few times. Antigen: not known. Germline CDR1 and CDR2: SGHNT and YYREEE (reference sequence). The V segment lost 4 bases and the J segment 4 bases; nucleotides outside the gene matches: 11. The CDR3 contains 16 residues. The receptor was isolated from a woman in her 30s in good health and CMV-seronegative. J is TRBJ1-2 and V is TRBV5-4; 9 nucleotides align to TRBD1. Material for sequencing was PBMCs. The CDR3 nucleotides are TGTGCCAGCAGCAAATTCGGGACAGGGAGGACCTATGGCTACACCTTC. Encoded protein: CASSKFGTGRTYGYTF. The full variable domain, with the rest looked up from reference TRBV5-4 and TRBJ1-2, is ETGVTQSPTHLIKTRGQQVTLRCSSQSGHNTVSWYQQALGQGPQFIFQYYREEENGRGNFPPRFSGLQFPNYSSELNVNALELDDSALYLCASSKFGTGRTYGYTFGSGTRLTVV.